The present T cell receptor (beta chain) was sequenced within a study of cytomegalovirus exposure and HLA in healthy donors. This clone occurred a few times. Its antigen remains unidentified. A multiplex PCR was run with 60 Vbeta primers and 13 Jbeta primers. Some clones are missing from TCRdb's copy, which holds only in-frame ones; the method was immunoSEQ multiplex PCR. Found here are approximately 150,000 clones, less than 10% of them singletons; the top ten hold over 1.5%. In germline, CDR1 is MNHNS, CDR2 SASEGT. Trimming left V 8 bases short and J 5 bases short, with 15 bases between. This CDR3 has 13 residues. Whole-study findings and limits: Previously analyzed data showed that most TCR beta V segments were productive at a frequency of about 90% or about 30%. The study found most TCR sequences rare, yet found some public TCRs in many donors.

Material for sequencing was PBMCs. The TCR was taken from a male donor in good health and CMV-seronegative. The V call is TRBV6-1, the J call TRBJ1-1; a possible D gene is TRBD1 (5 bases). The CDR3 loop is CASQTVIGTEAFF. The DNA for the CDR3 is TGTGCCAGCCAGACAGTCATAGGGACTGAAGCTTTCTTT.